The entry that follows covers one T cell receptor (beta chain) sequence. Assay: immunoSEQ multiplex PCR; the TCRdb copy retains only in-frame clones and omits some. The data show 90,000 to 95,000 clones, roughly 93% seen once. Between the trimmed V and J ends, which lost 5 bases and 1 base, there was a span of 16 bases. CDR3 length: 16 amino acids. The germline V gene has CDR1 SEHNR and CDR2 FQNEAQ (reference sequence). The entry originates in a study of T cells in localized non-small cell lung cancer. J is TRBJ2-3 and V is TRBV7-9, with D maybe TRBD2 (5 bases). This clonotype was sampled from a woman aged 35 to 75 with stage II squamous cell lung carcinoma. Sequences were derived from PBMCs, sampled before any cancer treatment. CDR3 sequence reads: CASSPLQRLRTDTQYF. The DNA for the CDR3 is TGTGCCAGCAGCCCCCTTCAGCGGCTCCGCACAGATACGCAGTATTTT.